This T cell receptor beta chain was sequenced for a study of human T cells and chemical hapten exposure. Study summary: Minor volume differences among pooled libraries chiefly drove per-sample TCR yield variation.

Single cDNA molecules in the library carried unique molecular identifiers attached during preparation. Source study methods: Across samples, TCR counts had a median of about 88,000 and ranged from about 23,224 to 700,000. TCRdb re-called the RACE reads with MiXCR, one entry per CDR3 protein. The authors' filters were not applied to this entry. The data contain about 46,000 distinct CDR3 sequences, about 4.5% of them singletons. Findings of the study overall: DPC sensitization left the count of TCRs above 1 in 1000 unchanged.

The time point is: healthy volunteer bleed at 2 weeks. Total RNA came from unfractionated whole blood. This clonotype was observed at least ten times. What it recognizes is unknown. The receptor's source is a female donor in good health. Some clones in this sample may be carry-over from other donors' samples. Sequenced material: whole blood.

CDR3 DNA sequence: TGTGCCAGCAGCCCGGTTTTGATTGGGAGGCCGGGGGAGCAGTACTTC. This translates into CASSPVLIGRPGEQYF. This chain joins TRBV7-8 and TRBJ2-7; tentative D call: TRBD2 (6 bases). Germline CDR1 is SGHVS and CDR2 is FQNEAQ. The CDR3 is made up of 16 amino acids. The V gene lost 5 bases and the J gene lost 7 bases, with 24 bases spanning the gap.